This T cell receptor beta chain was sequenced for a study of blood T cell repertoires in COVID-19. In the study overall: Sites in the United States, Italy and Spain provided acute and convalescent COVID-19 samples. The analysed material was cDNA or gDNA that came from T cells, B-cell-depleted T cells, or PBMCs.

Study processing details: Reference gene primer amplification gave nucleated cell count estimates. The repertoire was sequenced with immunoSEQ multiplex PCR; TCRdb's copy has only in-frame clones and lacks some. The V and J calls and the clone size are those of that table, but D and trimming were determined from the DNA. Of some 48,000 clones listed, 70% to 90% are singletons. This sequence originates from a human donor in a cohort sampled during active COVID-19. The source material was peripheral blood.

The CDR3 sequence is CASSSGGSSTDTQYF. Written as DNA, the CDR3 is TGTGCCAGCAGTTCGGGCGGGTCTAGCACAGATACGCAGTATTTT. The chain carries TRBV6-6 and TRBJ2-3; D is perhaps TRBD2 (5 bases). Germline lookup yields CDR1 MNHNY and CDR2 SVGAGI (reference sequence). This CDR3 spans 15 amino acids. V was clipped by 4 bases and J by 0 bases, with 11 bases between them.